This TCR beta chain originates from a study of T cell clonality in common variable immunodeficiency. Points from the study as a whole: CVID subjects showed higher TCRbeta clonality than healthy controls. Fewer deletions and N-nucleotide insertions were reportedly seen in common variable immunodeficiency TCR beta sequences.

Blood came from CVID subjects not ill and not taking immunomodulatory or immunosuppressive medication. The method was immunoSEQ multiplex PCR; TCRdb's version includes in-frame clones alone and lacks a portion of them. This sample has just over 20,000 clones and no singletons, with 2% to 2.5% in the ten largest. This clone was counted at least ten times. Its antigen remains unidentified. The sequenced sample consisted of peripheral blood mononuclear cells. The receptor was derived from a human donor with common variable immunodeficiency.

CDR3 DNA, as far as it was read: TGCGCCAAGGGTGTAAGCTACGAG. It yields the protein CAKGVSYE. The entire CDR3 is CAKGVSYEQYF. The chain joins TRBV5-1 to TRBJ2-7; D is unresolved. The read stops 3 residues short of the end of the CDR3; the missing end is completed from the germline J gene. Trimming pared 9 bases from V and 3 bases from J, leaving 10 bases between. The CDR3 contains 11 residues. Germline CDR1 SGHRS, CDR2 YFSETQ.